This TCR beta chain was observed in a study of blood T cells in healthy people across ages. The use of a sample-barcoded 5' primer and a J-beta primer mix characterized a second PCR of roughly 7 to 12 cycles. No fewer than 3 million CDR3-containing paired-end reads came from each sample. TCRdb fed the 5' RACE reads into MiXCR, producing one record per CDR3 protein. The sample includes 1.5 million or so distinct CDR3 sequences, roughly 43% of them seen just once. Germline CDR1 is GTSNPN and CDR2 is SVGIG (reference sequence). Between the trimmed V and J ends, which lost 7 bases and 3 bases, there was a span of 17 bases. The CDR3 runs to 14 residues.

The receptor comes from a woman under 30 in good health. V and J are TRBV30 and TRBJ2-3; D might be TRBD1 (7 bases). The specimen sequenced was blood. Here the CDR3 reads CASQGGQFTDTQYF. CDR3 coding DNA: TGTGCCTCCCAGGGGGGACAGTTTACAGATACGCAGTATTTT. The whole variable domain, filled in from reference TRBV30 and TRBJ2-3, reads SQTIHQWPATLVQPVGSPLSLECTVEGTSNPNLYWYRQAAGRGLQLLFYSVGIGQISSEVPQNLSASRPQDRQFILSSKKLLLSDSGFYLCASQGGQFTDTQYFGPGTRLTVL.